A single sample is the source of the 21 T cell receptor beta chains below, sequenced in a study of blood T cell repertoires in COVID-19. Profiled with immunoSEQ multiplex PCR; TCRdb holds only in-frame clones, not every one. Of some 200,000 clones listed, approximately 80% were seen once; the top ten hold around a sixth. The sequenced sample was peripheral blood. Receptors originate from a woman aged 80 or over with active or convalescent COVID-19.

The DNA for the CDR3 is TGTGCCAGCAGTTCCTTCTCTGGGGCCAACGTCCTGACTTTC. Translated, it gives CASSSFSGANVLTF. The gene calls are TRBV27 and TRBJ2-6; D ambiguous. CDR1 MNHEY and CDR2 SMNVEV come from the germline V gene (reference sequence). V dropped 4 bases and J dropped 0 bases, with 4 bases sitting between them. This CDR3 has 14 residues.

The rearrangement uses TRBV7-8 and TRBJ2-2, with a weak D call TRBD1 (6 bases). CDR3 size: 15 residues. The V gene's germline CDR1 is SGHVS and CDR2 FQNEAQ. Trimming left V 2 bases short and J 5 bases short, with 12 bases between. The CDR3 region is CASSLMGQGTGELFF. The CDR3, as DNA: TGTGCCAGCAGCTTAATGGGACAAGGTACCGGGGAGCTGTTTTTT.

V gene TRBV6-1 combines with J gene TRBJ1-3; D ambiguous. The CDR3 consists of 14 residues. CDR1 MNHNS and CDR2 SASEGT come from the germline V gene. V dropped 3 bases and J dropped 0 bases, with 6 bases sitting between them. CDR3 in amino acids: CASSDGFSGNTIYF. CDR3 nucleotides: TGTGCCAGCAGTGACGGGTTCTCTGGAAACACCATATATTTT.

The genes are TRBV5-1 and TRBJ1-1; 8 bases are shared with TRBD1. The CDR3 spans 15 residues. The V gene's germline CDR1 is SGHRS and CDR2 YFSETQ. V shed 3 bases, J shed 0 bases, and the junction held 4 bases outside the gene matches. CDR3 loop: CASSWSGGLNTEAFF. DNA of the CDR3: TGCGCCAGCAGCTGGTCAGGGGGCCTGAACACTGAAGCTTTCTTT.

The chain carries TRBV3-1 (or the pseudogene TRBV3-2) and TRBJ1-3; TRBD1 matches 10 bases. The CDR3 contains 19 residues. J gave up 0 bases and V 1 base, and 9 bases lay outside the gene matches. Per the germline V gene, CDR1 is LGHDT and CDR2 is YNNKEL (reference sequence). The CDR3 bases are TGTGCCAGCAGCCAAGGCGGGACAGGGGTTCTTGCCTCTGGAAACACCATATATTTT. Its protein is CASSQGGTGVLASGNTIYF.

The J gene is TRBJ1-5, the V gene TRBV5-1; 11 bases line up with TRBD1. The CDR3 totals 17 residues. Trimming removed 8 bases from V and 0 bases from J; junction bases left unmatched: 10. The germline CDR1 and CDR2 sequences are SGHRS and YFSETQ. The CDR3 loop is CASRQGQGGSSNQPQHF. CDR3 nucleotide sequence: TGCGCCAGTCGACAGGGACAGGGGGGATCTAGCAATCAGCCCCAGCATTTT. Looking up the rest from reference TRBV5-1 and TRBJ1-5 gives the full variable domain: KAGVTQTPRYLIKTRGQQVTLSCSPISGHRSVSWYQQTPGQGLQFLFEYFSETQRNKGNFPGRFSGRQFSNSRSEMNVSTLELGDSALYLCASRQGQGGSSNQPQHFGDGTRLSIL.

The V gene is TRBV11-2, the J gene TRBJ1-5; 9 bases agree with TRBD1. The CDR3 sequence is 19 residues long. The V gene's germline CDR1 is SGHAT and CDR2 FQNNGV. V dropped 6 bases and J dropped 6; count of bases not matched to a gene: 21. CDR3 residues: CASSLGTGKGKGVRQPQHF. CDR3 DNA sequence: TGTGCCAGCAGTCTCGGGACAGGGAAGGGTAAAGGGGTCCGTCAGCCCCAGCATTTT. The entire variable domain, with the rest obtained from reference TRBV11-2 and TRBJ1-5, is as follows: EAGVAQSPRYKIIEKRQSVAFWCNPISGHATLYWYQQILGQGPKLLIQFQNNGVVDDSQLPKDRFSAERLKGVDSTLKIQPAKLEDSAVYLCASSLGTGKGKGVRQPQHFGDGTRLSIL.

This clone was detected only once. The chain carries TRBV18 and TRBJ2-1, with D maybe TRBD1 (5 bases). Germline V gene data show CDR1 as KGHSH and CDR2 as LQKENI. CDR3 length equals 15 residues. Trimming stripped 0 bases from V and 4 bases from J, with 10 bases between. Written as DNA, the CDR3 is TGTGCCAGCTCACCACCTGGGGCAGAATACAATGAGCAGTTCTTC. This gives the protein CASSPPGAEYNEQFF.

The chain employs TRBV9 and TRBJ2-7, with a possible D match to TRBD2 (6 bases). The CDR3 spans 15 residues. Germline lookup yields CDR1 SGDLS and CDR2 YYNGEE. V gave up 3 bases and J gave up 1 base, with 14 bases separating them. The CDR3 bases are TGTGCCAGCAGCGGAGGCCTCGGGACTTCCTACGAGCAGTACTTC. Amino acids: CASSGGLGTSYEQYF.

This clone appeared once. J is TRBJ1-2 and V is TRBV5-1; TRBD1 aligns across 10 bases. V gave up 4 bases and J gave up 5 bases; unmatched junction bases: 5. The CDR3 runs to 14 residues. Germline CDR1 SGHRS, CDR2 YFSETQ. The CDR3 region is CASSVRTGGYGYTF. In nucleotides, the CDR3 is TGCGCCAGCAGCGTCCGGACAGGGGGGTATGGCTACACCTTC.

The chain links TRBV2 to TRBJ1-5; D might be TRBD1 (5 bases). CDR1 and CDR2 from the germline V gene are SNHLY and FYNNEI. V shed 8 bases and J shed 3 bases, with 17 bases lying between them. The CDR3 runs to 15 residues. The CDR3 DNA reads TGTGCCAGCCGACGGGGGACCCTTTACAATCAGCCCCAGCATTTT. Protein: CASRRGTLYNQPQHF.

This chain connects TRBV6-6 to TRBJ1-2; 8 nucleotides match TRBD1. Germline V gene lookup returns CDR1 MNHNY and CDR2 SVGAGI (reference sequence). The CDR3 has 13 residues. V shed 0 bases, J shed 8 bases, and the junction held 2 bases outside the gene matches. The CDR3 here is CASSYSDREGYTF. The CDR3 nucleotides read TGTGCCAGCAGTTACTCGGACAGGGAAGGCTACACCTTC.

The chain recombines TRBV4-1 with TRBJ2-7, with 7 bases matching TRBD1. This CDR3 region has 17 residues. Trimming at V came to 0 bases and at J to 1 base, leaving 9 bases not matched to a gene. Germline-derived CDR1 and CDR2 are MGHRA and YSYEKL. The CDR3 sequence: CASSQEVRGGKSYEQYF. The DNA for the CDR3 is TGCGCCAGCAGCCAAGAGGTGAGAGGGGGCAAGTCCTACGAGCAGTACTTC.

In its sample, this clone was seen once. This chain links TRBV9 with TRBJ2-4, with 11 nucleotides matching TRBD2. This CDR3 region has 20 residues. Germline CDR1 SGDLS, CDR2 YYNGEE. With 3 bases clipped from V and 0 bases from J, the junction kept 14 bases outside the gene matches. CDR3 loop: CASSAVAGGPGLVAKNIQYF. The DNA of the CDR3 is TGTGCCAGCAGCGCAGTAGCGGGGGGGCCGGGATTGGTAGCCAAAAACATTCAGTACTTC.

This chain connects TRBV28 to TRBJ2-5; no definite D call. The V and J ends lost 4 bases and 4 bases respectively, with 10 bases between them. The germline V gene encodes CDR1 MDHEN and CDR2 SYDVKM. The CDR3 spans 13 residues. CDR3 bases: TGTGCCAGCAGTTCGGGTATGGTAGAGACCCAGTACTTC. It specifies CASSSGMVETQYF.

The chain links TRBV11-2 to TRBJ2-7; the match to TRBD2 covers 9 bases. Trimming took 5 bases from V and 6 from J; bases not matched to a gene: 5. This CDR3 contains 13 residues. In germline, CDR1 is SGHAT, CDR2 FQNNGV. The CDR3: CASSLLSGGEQYF. CDR3 coding DNA: TGTGCCAGCAGCCTGCTTAGCGGGGGCGAGCAGTACTTC.

The chain recombines TRBV5-1 with TRBJ1-1, with a tentative D call TRBD1 (5 bases). Germline loops: CDR1 SGHRS, CDR2 YFSETQ. V was cut by 3 bases and J by 3 bases, with 12 bases left in between. CDR3 size: 14 residues. The CDR3 sequence is CASSSAGLDTEAFF. Here the CDR3 DNA reads TGCGCCAGCAGCTCAGCAGGGTTGGACACTGAAGCTTTCTTT.

The V call is TRBV18, the J call TRBJ2-1; TRBD2 matches 13 bases. The V gene's germline CDR1 is KGHSH and CDR2 LQKENI. This CDR3 is built from 16 residues. With V trimmed by 1 base and J by 5 bases, 2 bases remained unmatched. The chain's CDR3 is CASSPQLAGGDNEQFF. The DNA for the CDR3 is TGTGCCAGCTCACCACAACTAGCGGGAGGGGACAATGAGCAGTTCTTC.

The chain joins TRBV5-1 to TRBJ2-7, with D maybe TRBD2 (5 bases). The CDR3 sequence is 16 residues long. Deletions cut 3 bases from V and 2 bases from J, with 18 bases between. Looked up from germline, CDR1 is SGHRS and CDR2 is YFSETQ. The CDR3 bases are TGCGCCAGCAGCTCCGGACTCATTGAAATTACCTACGAGCAGTACTTC. Amino acid sequence: CASSSGLIEITYEQYF. Full variable domain (rest looked up from reference TRBV5-1 and TRBJ2-7): KAGVTQTPRYLIKTRGQQVTLSCSPISGHRSVSWYQQTPGQGLQFLFEYFSETQRNKGNFPGRFSGRQFSNSRSEMNVSTLELGDSALYLCASSSGLIEITYEQYFGPGTRLTVT.

The rearrangement joins TRBV3-1 (or the pseudogene TRBV3-2) to TRBJ1-1, with D hard to call. Trimming removed 2 bases from V and 3 bases from J, with 16 bases in between. The CDR3 has 16 residues. CDR1 is LGHDT, CDR2 YNNKEL, per germline (reference sequence). The CDR3 nucleotides are TGTGCCAGCAGCCAAACCTATTTAACGGTACACACTGAAGCTTTCTTT. Encoded protein: CASSQTYLTVHTEAFF.

The CDR3 loop is CASSPGGPLFYNEQFF. As DNA, the CDR3 is TGTGCCAGCAGCCCCGGGGGTCCGCTCTTCTACAATGAGCAGTTCTTC. The genes are TRBV6-2 or TRBV6-3 and TRBJ2-1; D is possibly TRBD2 (6 bases). The CDR3 consists of 16 residues. Germline values: CDR1 MNHEY, CDR2 SVGEGT. V gave up 6 bases and J gave up 3 bases, with 18 bases separating them.